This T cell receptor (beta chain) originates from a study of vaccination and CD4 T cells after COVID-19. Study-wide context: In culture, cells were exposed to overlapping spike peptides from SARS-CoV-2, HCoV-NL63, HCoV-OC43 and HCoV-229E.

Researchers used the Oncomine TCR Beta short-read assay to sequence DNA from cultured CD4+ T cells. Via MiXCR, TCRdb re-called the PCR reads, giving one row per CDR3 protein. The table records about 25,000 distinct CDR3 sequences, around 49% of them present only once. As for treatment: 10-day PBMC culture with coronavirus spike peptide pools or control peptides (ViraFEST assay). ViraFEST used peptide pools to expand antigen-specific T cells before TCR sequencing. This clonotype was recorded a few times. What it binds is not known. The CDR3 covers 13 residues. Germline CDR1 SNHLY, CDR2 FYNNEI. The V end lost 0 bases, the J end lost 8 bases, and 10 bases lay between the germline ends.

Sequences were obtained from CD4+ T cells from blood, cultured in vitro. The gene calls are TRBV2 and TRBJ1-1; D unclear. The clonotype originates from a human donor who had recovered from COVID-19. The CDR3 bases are TGTGCCAGCAGTGAAGCGGCGGCAGTAGAAGCTTTCTTT. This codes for CASSEAAAVEAFF.